The next 30 T cell receptor beta chains were all read from a single sample in a study of T cell repertoires in cytomegalovirus infection. Their antigens remain unidentified. TCRdb analysed the reads with MiXCR anew, one entry per CDR3 protein. The sample includes 550,000 to 850,000 distinct CDR3 sequences, roughly 33% of them seen just once. The specimen was cultured PBMCs, collected from culture after CMV antigen stimulation. The receptors here all came from a human donor in good health (CMV status not recorded). Some clones in this sample may be carry-over from other donors' samples.

This rearrangement joins TRBV12-3 or TRBV12-4 to TRBJ1-5, with D perhaps matching TRBD1 (6 bases). The length of the CDR3 is 14 residues. With 7 bases removed from V and 3 bases from J, the gap between germline ends came to 13 bases. CDR3 in amino acids: CASTGAFVNQPQHF. The DNA for the CDR3 is TGTGCCAGCACGGGGGCATTTGTCAATCAGCCCCAGCATTTT.

The gene calls are TRBV24-1 and TRBJ2-5; 9 bases fit TRBD2. Germline values: CDR1 KGHDR, CDR2 SFDVKD. V lost 2 bases and J lost 4; bases outside the gene matches: 4. There are 15 residues in the CDR3. The CDR3 sequence is CATSDSRSGGETQYF. For the CDR3, the DNA is TGTGCCACCAGTGATTCTCGTAGCGGGGGAGAGACCCAGTACTTC.

This clonotype was observed a few times. The V call is TRBV7-2, the J call TRBJ2-1; 8 bases map to TRBD1. CDR1 and CDR2 (germline): SGHTA, FQGNSA. This CDR3 spans 11 amino acids. The J segment lost 15 bases and the V segment lost 3 bases, leaving 4 bases of the junction unmatched. The CDR3: CASSFRDRSFF. DNA of the CDR3: TGTGCCAGCAGCTTTCGGGACAGGTCGTTCTTC.

The table lists this clonotype with a few counts. CDR3 in DNA: TGTGCTAGTGGTTCTCAGGGGAGTGGGTTCTCTGGGGCCAACGTCCTGACTTTC. This encodes CASGSQGSGFSGANVLTF. The gene calls are TRBV12-5 and TRBJ2-6; TRBD1 is a possible D gene (6 bases). The germline gives CDR1 LGHNT, CDR2 FRNRAP. The CDR3 is 18 residues long. The V gene lost 4 bases and the J gene lost 0 bases, with 16 bases spanning the gap.

The chain couples TRBV11-2 to TRBJ2-7; D uncertain. Trimming left V 5 bases short and J 6 bases short, with 14 bases between. CDR3 length: 13 amino acids. In germline, CDR1 is SGHAT, CDR2 FQNNGV. The CDR3 is CASSLTGQFEQYF. CDR3 in DNA: TGTGCCAGCAGCCTGACCGGGCAGTTCGAGCAGTACTTC. Supplemented by reference TRBV11-2 and TRBJ2-7, the full variable domain reads EAGVAQSPRYKIIEKRQSVAFWCNPISGHATLYWYQQILGQGPKLLIQFQNNGVVDDSQLPKDRFSAERLKGVDSTLKIQPAKLEDSAVYLCASSLTGQFEQYFGPGTRLTVT.

This chain joins TRBV2 and TRBJ1-4; 9 nucleotides line up with TRBD1. The CDR3 extends over 11 amino acids. After removal of 6 bases from V and 15 bases from J, the junction contained 5 bases not matched to a gene. The germline CDR1 and CDR2 sequences are SNHLY and FYNNEI. CDR3 region: CASRLGQGVFF. The DNA of the CDR3 is TGTGCCAGCAGGCTGGGACAGGGTGTGTTTTTT.

V gene TRBV12-3 or TRBV12-4 combines with J gene TRBJ1-6; TRBD1 matches at 7 bases. Trimming at V came to 3 bases and at J to 8 bases, leaving 4 bases not matched to a gene. This CDR3 spans 14 amino acids. CDR3 in DNA: TGTGCCAGCAGTTTTACAGGGGCGGATTCACCCCTCCACTTT. This codes for CASSFTGADSPLHF.

This clonotype was counted many times. The genes are TRBV7-2 and TRBJ1-3; D uncertain. V was clipped by 0 bases and J by 0 bases, with 9 bases between them. Germline CDR1 is SGHTA and CDR2 is FQGNSA. This CDR3 has 16 amino acids. CDR3 nucleotide sequence: TGTGCCAGCAGCTTAGCGAGGGCTCTCTCTGGAAACACCATATATTTT. It translates to CASSLARALSGNTIYF.

This clonotype was observed a few times. V gene TRBV2 combines with J gene TRBJ2-2; D ambiguous. V was shortened by 3 bases and J by 6 bases, with 14 bases between the two germline ends. The CDR3 sequence is 15 residues long. The germline V gene has CDR1 SNHLY and CDR2 FYNNEI. As DNA, the CDR3 is TGTGCCAGCAGTGAGTCCGCAGGACGGGCCGGGGAGCTGTTTTTT. Residues: CASSESAGRAGELFF. The whole variable domain, remainder taken from reference TRBV2 and TRBJ2-2, is EPEVTQTPSHQVTQMGQEVILRCVPISNHLYFYWYRQILGQKVEFLVSFYNNEISEKSEIFDDQFSVERPDGSNFTLKIRSTKLEDSAMYFCASSESAGRAGELFFGEGSRLTVL.

The chain couples TRBV5-1 to TRBJ2-1, with 9 bases identical to TRBD2. The trim removed 6 bases at V and 10 bases at J, leaving 32 bases unmatched. The germline gives CDR1 SGHRS, CDR2 YFSETQ. The CDR3 sequence is 21 residues long. CDR3 sequence: CASMGGLALPGRPDREVEQFF. In nucleotides, the CDR3 is TGCGCCAGCATGGGGGGACTAGCTCTCCCGGGACGCCCCGACCGGGAAGTAGAGCAGTTCTTC.

The V call is TRBV27, the J call TRBJ1-1; no clear D. Germline loops: CDR1 MNHEY, CDR2 SMNVEV (reference sequence). The CDR3 totals 14 residues. Trimming removed 7 bases at V and 8 bases at J, with 20 bases between. Here the CDR3 DNA reads TGTGCCAGCATGGTCTGGGCACCCAGAAACGAAGCTTTCTTT. Protein: CASMVWAPRNEAFF.

The rearrangement joins TRBV7-2 to TRBJ1-2, with 10 bases aligning to TRBD1. V was pared by 0 bases and J by 9 bases, with 7 bases of the junction left unmatched. Germline V gene data show CDR1 as SGHTA and CDR2 as FQGNSA. CDR3 size: 15 residues. CDR3 DNA: TGTGCCAGCAGCTTAGCGCTTTGGGACAGGGGACGCTACACCTTC. It encodes CASSLALWDRGRYTF. The whole variable domain, filled in from reference TRBV7-2 and TRBJ1-2, reads GAGVSQSPSNKVTEKGKDVELRCDPISGHTALYWYRQSLGQGLEFLIYFQGNSAPDKSGLPSDRFSAERTGGSVSTLTIQRTQQEDSAVYLCASSLALWDRGRYTFGSGTRLTVV.

In its sample, this clonotype was seen a few times. The genes are TRBV6-1 and TRBJ2-1, with 8 nucleotides matching TRBD1. The CDR3 contains 13 residues. Trimming removed 6 bases from V and 9 bases from J; junction bases left unmatched: 7. The V gene's germline CDR1 is MNHNS and CDR2 SASEGT. The CDR3 DNA sequence: TGTGCCAGCAGGGACAGGGTTTGGGGTGAGCAGTTCTTC. Its translation is CASRDRVWGEQFF.

The table lists this clonotype with a few counts. The V call is TRBV29-1, the J call TRBJ2-1; D ambiguous. V dropped 0 bases and J dropped 8 bases, with 8 bases sitting between them. This CDR3 contains 12 residues. The germline gives CDR1 SQVTM, CDR2 ANQGSEA. DNA for the CDR3: TGCAGCGTTGAAGACAGTCAAGATGAGCAGTTCTTC. This sequence encodes CSVEDSQDEQFF.

J is TRBJ2-7 and V is TRBV5-1, with D perhaps TRBD1 (6 bases). Trimming removed 5 bases at V and 2 bases at J, with 17 bases between. Germline-derived CDR1 and CDR2 are SGHRS and YFSETQ. The CDR3 sequence is 15 residues long. CDR3 residues: CASSFRLDRTYEQYF. CDR3 DNA: TGCGCCAGCAGTTTTCGACTGGACAGAACCTACGAGCAGTACTTC. The full variable domain, its missing parts supplied by reference TRBV5-1 and TRBJ2-7, is KAGVTQTPRYLIKTRGQQVTLSCSPISGHRSVSWYQQTPGQGLQFLFEYFSETQRNKGNFPGRFSGRQFSNSRSEMNVSTLELGDSALYLCASSFRLDRTYEQYFGPGTRLTVT.

For this clonotype: A read error is possible here, since a much larger clone lies one base away. The V call is TRBV7-2, the J call TRBJ2-1, with no clear D. This CDR3 spans 14 amino acids. CDR1 is SGHTA, CDR2 FQGNSA, per germline. CDR3 nucleotide sequence: TGTGCCAGCAGCCGCCGTACTGATGGGAATGAGCAGCTCTTC. Translated, it gives CASSRRTDGNEQLF.

This clonotype showed up many times. The gene calls are TRBV11-3 and TRBJ2-1; 11 nucleotides line up with TRBD2. J was trimmed by 3 bases and V by 4 bases; bases with no gene match: 17. This CDR3 is built from 20 residues. Looked up from germline, CDR1 is SGHNT and CDR2 is YENEEA. The CDR3 here is CASSSRWANSGGAGYNEQFF. The CDR3 DNA reads as TGTGCCAGCAGCTCTAGATGGGCGAATAGCGGGGGGGCGGGCTACAATGAGCAGTTCTTC.

The rearrangement joins TRBV28 to TRBJ2-7; D unclear. CDR1 is MDHEN, CDR2 SYDVKM, per germline. This CDR3 contains 10 residues. Trimming cost V 4 bases and J 6 bases, with 4 bases left between them. CDR3 sequence: CASSSGEQYF. DNA of the CDR3: TGTGCCAGCAGTTCGGGCGAGCAGTACTTC. Using reference TRBV28 and TRBJ2-7 for the parts outside the CDR3, the full variable domain is DVKVTQSSRYLVKRTGEKVFLECVQDMDHENMFWYRQDPGLGLRLIYFSYDVKMKEKGDIPEGYSVSREKKERFSLILESASTNQTSMYLCASSSGEQYFGPGTRLTVT.

This clonotype was observed a handful of times. V gene TRBV7-2 combines with J gene TRBJ2-3; D remains ambiguous. Germline loops: CDR1 SGHTA, CDR2 FQGNSA. This CDR3 comprises 16 residues. Trimming removed 1 base from V and 1 base from J, with 12 bases in between. The CDR3 DNA sequence: TGTGCCAGCAGCTTAGTAATGTGGAGTGGCACAGATACGCAGTATTTT. As protein: CASSLVMWSGTDTQYF.

This clonotype was counted only a few times. The V gene is TRBV10-3, the J gene TRBJ2-2; 8 bases fit TRBD1. Germline lookup yields CDR1 ENHRY and CDR2 SYGVKD. The V segment lost 6 bases and the J segment 0 bases; nucleotides outside the gene matches: 3. The CDR3 loop spans 15 amino acids. The CDR3 here is CAISQGQANTGELFF. Written as DNA, the CDR3 is TGTGCCATCAGCCAGGGACAGGCGAACACCGGGGAGCTGTTTTTT.

This clonotype was counted a few times. This rearrangement joins TRBV6-1 to TRBJ1-2; 8 bases map to TRBD1. Trimming cost V 2 bases and J 7 bases; bases outside gene matches: 6. The CDR3 extends over 14 amino acids. Per the germline V gene, CDR1 is MNHNS and CDR2 is SASEGT. CDR3 bases: TGTGCCAGCAGTGAACCTGGACAGGGAATTGGCTACACCTTC. This translates into CASSEPGQGIGYTF.

The J gene is TRBJ2-7, the V gene TRBV23-1, with D unclear. TRBV23-1 carries the ORF label, with uncertain function. The CDR3 is 13 amino acids. V was pared by 0 bases and J by 2 bases, with 5 bases between. CDR3 DNA: TGCGCCAGCAGTCAATCGGAGACCTACGAGCAGTACTTC. Translating gives CASSQSETYEQYF.

The chain employs TRBV7-2 and TRBJ2-3; 7 nucleotides match TRBD2. V gave up 1 base and J gave up 3 bases; unmatched junction bases: 7. This CDR3 contains 16 residues. Germline lookup yields CDR1 SGHTA and CDR2 FQGNSA. The CDR3 protein is CASSLGTSVRTDTQYF. As DNA, the CDR3 is TGTGCCAGCAGCTTAGGAACTAGCGTTCGTACAGATACGCAGTATTTT.

This clonotype was counted between two and nine times. This sequence joins TRBV5-5 and TRBJ1-1; D gene uncertain. The CDR3 has 12 residues. From germline, CDR1 is SGHKS and CDR2 YYEKEE (reference sequence). The V end lost 4 bases, the J end lost 5 bases, and 9 bases lay between the germline ends. The CDR3 bases are TGTGCCAGCAGCGCTGGACGGACTGAAGCTTTCTTT. Amino acid sequence: CASSAGRTEAFF.

Comments on this clonotype: Given a much more abundant clone one base away, this may be a read error. The genes are TRBV12-3 or TRBV12-4 and TRBJ1-2; TRBD1 might be the D (5 bases). The CDR3 totals 12 residues. The DNA of the CDR3 is TGTGTCAGCAGTTCGGGGGACTATGGCTACACCTTC. It encodes CVSSSGDYGYTF.

The CDR3 loop reads CASRPLGGEQYF. The DNA of the CDR3 is TGTGCCAGCCGCCCCCTCGGAGGCGAGCAGTACTTC. The chain couples TRBV7-6 to TRBJ2-7; D perhaps matches TRBD2 (5 bases). Deletions cut 8 bases from V and 6 bases from J, with 14 bases between. This CDR3 region has 12 residues. Germline values: CDR1 SGHVS, CDR2 FNYEAQ.

This clonotype appeared a few times. The rearrangement links TRBV19 to TRBJ2-1; 7 nucleotides align to TRBD2. Per germline, CDR1 LNHDA and CDR2 SQIVND (reference sequence). The CDR3 length is 15 residues. Germline trimming cut 5 bases from V and 2 bases from J; bases unmatched to any gene: 6. In DNA form, the CDR3 reads TGTGCCAGTAGTGCTCTCGGGACTACCTACAATGAGCAGTTCTTC. Its protein product is CASSALGTTYNEQFF.

The chain employs TRBV20-1 and TRBJ2-5; 8 positions agree with TRBD2. Losses at the gene ends were 6 bases for V and 5 bases for J; bases not matched to a gene: 8. The CDR3 sequence is 13 residues long. Germline loops: CDR1 DFQATT, CDR2 SNEGSKA (reference sequence). CDR3 region: CSARLAGSETQYF. The DNA of the CDR3 is TGCAGTGCCCGATTAGCGGGAAGTGAGACCCAGTACTTC.

This clonotype appeared many times. V gene TRBV6-1 combines with J gene TRBJ1-1; TRBD1 matches at 8 bases. This CDR3 region has 15 residues. Looked up from germline, CDR1 is MNHNS and CDR2 is SASEGT. With V trimmed by 5 bases and J by 1 base, 6 bases remained unmatched. The CDR3 here is CASSSRTGWNTEAFF. The CDR3 DNA is TGTGCCAGCAGTTCAAGGACAGGGTGGAACACTGAAGCTTTCTTT.

V is TRBV7-2 and J is TRBJ2-7; no clear D gene. This CDR3 comprises 14 residues. V shed 3 bases and J shed 2 bases, with 11 bases lying between them. Germline assignment: CDR1 SGHTA and CDR2 FQGNSA. The CDR3 region has the DNA TGTGCCAGCAGCTTTAGGGCCATCACCTACGAGCAGTACTTC. It codes for CASSFRAITYEQYF.